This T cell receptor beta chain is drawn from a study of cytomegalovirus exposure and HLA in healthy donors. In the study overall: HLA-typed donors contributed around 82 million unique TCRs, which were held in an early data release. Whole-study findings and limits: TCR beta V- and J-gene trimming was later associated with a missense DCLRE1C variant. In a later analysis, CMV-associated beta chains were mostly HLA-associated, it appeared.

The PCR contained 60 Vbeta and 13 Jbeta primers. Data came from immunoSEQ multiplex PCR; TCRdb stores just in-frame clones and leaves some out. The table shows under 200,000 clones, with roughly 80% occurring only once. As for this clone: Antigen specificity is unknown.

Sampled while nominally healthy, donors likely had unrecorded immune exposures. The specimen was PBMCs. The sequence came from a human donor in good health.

The CDR3 nucleotides read TGTGCCATTAGGGACGGGGGCAATGAGCAGTTCTTC. The encoded protein is CAIRDGGNEQFF. This rearrangement joins TRBV2 to TRBJ2-1; D is possibly TRBD2 (6 bases). Between the trimmed V and J ends, which lost 10 bases and 6 bases, there was a span of 13 bases. Germline CDR1 is SNHLY and CDR2 is FYNNEI. This CDR3 region has 12 residues.